These T cell receptor beta chains were read from a single sample in a study of CD8+ T cells in alopecia areata. Some clones are missing from TCRdb's copy, which holds only in-frame ones; the method was immunoSEQ multiplex PCR. The sample lists about 190,000 clones, 60% occurring once. The input for sequencing was CD4+ T cells sorted from blood, taken at week 24, from a patient treated with tofacitinib. These receptors came from a human donor with alopecia areata. The CDR3 runs from the conserved cysteine through the conserved F or W. A D gene is named only where the DNA matches it firmly. Clone size is shown for a subset of rows, as once, few, many or a class of expanded clone.

v_gene: TRBV4-1; d_gene: TRBD2; j_gene: TRBJ2-3; abundance: few; CDR3aa: CASSRLAGGRGADTQYF; CDR3nt: TGCGCCAGCAGCAGACTAGCGGGGGGCCGAGGGGCAGATACGCAGTATTTT
v_gene: TRBV25-1; d_gene: -; j_gene: TRBJ1-4; abundance: -; CDR3aa: CASRGWTATNEKLFF; CDR3nt: TGTGCCAGCAGGGGGTGGACGGCAACTAATGAAAAACTGTTTTTT
v_gene: TRBV15; d_gene: -; j_gene: TRBJ1-5; abundance: few; CDR3aa: CATSRGSSGGYQPQHF; CDR3nt: TGTGCCACCAGCAGAGGAAGCTCCGGAGGGTATCAGCCCCAGCATTTT
v_gene: TRBV29-1; d_gene: -; j_gene: TRBJ1-2; abundance: -; CDR3aa: CSVGEDHYGYTF; CDR3nt: TGCAGCGTTGGGGAGGACCACTATGGCTACACCTTC
v_gene: TRBV30; d_gene: TRBD1; j_gene: TRBJ1-5; abundance: -; CDR3aa: CAWSAGTANNQPQHF; CDR3nt: TGTGCCTGGAGTGCGGGGACAGCTAACAATCAGCCCCAGCATTTT
v_gene: TRBV25-1; d_gene: TRBD1; j_gene: TRBJ1-5; abundance: -; CDR3aa: CASSETGVGQPQHF; CDR3nt: TGTGCCAGCAGTGAGACAGGGGTGGGTCAGCCCCAGCATTTT
v_gene: TRBV5-6; d_gene: TRBD1; j_gene: TRBJ1-1; abundance: many; CDR3aa: CASSLTGGSEAFF; CDR3nt: TGTGCCAGCAGCCTGACAGGGGGATCTGAAGCTTTCTTT
v_gene: TRBV5-1; d_gene: TRBD1; j_gene: TRBJ2-1; abundance: -; CDR3aa: CASSLPGQGYNEQFF; CDR3nt: TGCGCCAGCAGCTTGCCGGGACAGGGGTACAATGAGCAGTTCTTC
v_gene: TRBV18; d_gene: -; j_gene: TRBJ2-7; abundance: -; CDR3aa: CASSLEHKSPYEQYF; CDR3nt: TGTGCCAGCTCACTAGAACATAAATCCCCCTACGAGCAGTACTTC
v_gene: TRBV7-2; d_gene: TRBD2; j_gene: TRBJ2-5; abundance: -; CDR3aa: CASSLSGREAQYF; CDR3nt: TGTGCCAGCAGCTTAAGCGGGAGGGAGGCCCAGTACTTC
v_gene: TRBV6-1; d_gene: -; j_gene: TRBJ1-5; abundance: few; CDR3aa: CASSERQVSQPQHF; CDR3nt: TGTGCCAGCAGTGAAAGACAGGTTAGCCAGCCCCAGCATTTT
v_gene: TRBV5-1; d_gene: TRBD1; j_gene: TRBJ2-3; abundance: -; CDR3aa: CASSLRGLPTDTQYF; CDR3nt: TGCGCCAGCAGCTTGAGGGGGCTACCCACAGATACGCAGTATTTT
v_gene: TRBV29-1; d_gene: -; j_gene: TRBJ2-5; abundance: few; CDR3aa: CSVEAGLYQETQYF; CDR3nt: TGCAGCGTTGAGGCGGGGTTGTACCAAGAGACCCAGTACTTC
v_gene: TRBV30; d_gene: -; j_gene: TRBJ1-1; abundance: -; CDR3aa: CAWSTLSSTEAFF; CDR3nt: TGTGCCTGGAGTACCCTTAGCAGCACTGAAGCTTTCTTT
v_gene: TRBV13; d_gene: -; j_gene: TRBJ2-1; abundance: -; CDR3aa: CASSPVGGQVNEQFF; CDR3nt: TGTGCCAGCAGCCCAGTCGGGGGGCAGGTGAATGAGCAGTTCTTC
v_gene: TRBV29-1; d_gene: TRBD1; j_gene: TRBJ2-1; abundance: -; CDR3aa: CSVGTGSSYNEQFF; CDR3nt: TGCAGCGTTGGGACAGGGAGCTCCTACAATGAGCAGTTCTTC
v_gene: TRBV27; d_gene: -; j_gene: TRBJ1-2; abundance: -; CDR3aa: CASSLQGNYGYTF; CDR3nt: TGTGCCAGCAGTCTCCAGGGGAACTATGGCTACACCTTC
v_gene: TRBV28; d_gene: -; j_gene: TRBJ2-6; abundance: few; CDR3aa: CASKASGSGANVLTF; CDR3nt: TGTGCCAGCAAAGCCTCGGGCTCTGGGGCCAACGTCCTGACTTTC
v_gene: TRBV10-3; d_gene: -; j_gene: TRBJ1-5; abundance: -; CDR3aa: CAIRAGEDQPQHF; CDR3nt: TGTGCCATCAGGGCAGGGGAAGATCAGCCCCAGCATTTT
v_gene: TRBV29-1; d_gene: -; j_gene: TRBJ2-1; abundance: -; CDR3aa: CSTVARGADNEQFF; CDR3nt: TGCAGCACGGTGGCCCGGGGAGCAGACAATGAGCAGTTCTTC
v_gene: TRBV7-8; d_gene: TRBD2; j_gene: TRBJ2-3; abundance: -; CDR3aa: CASGPPGGTDTQYF; CDR3nt: TGTGCCAGCGGCCCCCCGGGGGGGACAGATACGCAGTATTTT
v_gene: TRBV7-2; d_gene: -; j_gene: TRBJ1-1; abundance: few; CDR3aa: CASSSPPTLNFAFF; CDR3nt: TGTGCCAGCAGCTCCCCCCCGACCCTGAATTTTGCTTTCTTT
v_gene: TRBV30; d_gene: TRBD1; j_gene: TRBJ1-6; abundance: -; CDR3aa: CAFSTGDNSPLHF; CDR3nt: TGTGCCTTCTCCACAGGGGACAATTCACCCCTCCACTTT
v_gene: TRBV30; d_gene: TRBD1; j_gene: TRBJ2-6; abundance: -; CDR3aa: CAWSVLSQTGGAWKAGANVLTF; CDR3nt: TGTGCCTGGAGTGTACTCTCCCAGACAGGGGGCGCGTGGAAGGCCGGGGCCAACGTCCTGACTTTC
v_gene: TRBV6-1; d_gene: -; j_gene: TRBJ2-5; abundance: -; CDR3aa: CATSLGRQETQYF; CDR3nt: TGTGCCACCTCTCTCGGGCGCCAAGAGACCCAGTACTTC
v_gene: TRBV4-3; d_gene: -; j_gene: TRBJ1-4; abundance: -; CDR3aa: CASSQGQVRDLNNEKLFF; CDR3nt: TGCGCCAGCAGCCAAGGTCAAGTCCGGGACCTCAATAATGAAAAACTGTTTTTT
v_gene: TRBV2; d_gene: -; j_gene: TRBJ2-7; abundance: -; CDR3aa: CASSQIAYEQYF; CDR3nt: TGTGCCAGCAGTCAGATAGCCTACGAGCAGTACTTC
v_gene: TRBV5-6; d_gene: -; j_gene: TRBJ2-5; abundance: -; CDR3aa: CASSSVGETQYF; CDR3nt: TGTGCCAGCAGCTCAGTAGGGGAGACCCAGTACTTC
v_gene: TRBV29-1; d_gene: -; j_gene: TRBJ1-2; abundance: -; CDR3aa: CSVGTAANGYTF; CDR3nt: TGCAGCGTTGGAACAGCTGCTAATGGCTACACCTTC
v_gene: TRBV2; d_gene: -; j_gene: TRBJ1-6; abundance: -; CDR3aa: CASSERGIGNSPLHF; CDR3nt: TGTGCCAGCAGTGAGAGGGGGATTGGCAATTCACCCCTCCACTTT
v_gene: TRBV10-3; d_gene: -; j_gene: TRBJ1-5; abundance: few; CDR3aa: CAISEDGHSNQPQHF; CDR3nt: TGTGCCATCAGTGAGGACGGACATAGCAATCAGCCCCAGCATTTT
v_gene: TRBV29-1; d_gene: -; j_gene: TRBJ1-2; abundance: -; CDR3aa: CSVDDGYTF; CDR3nt: TGCAGCGTTGACGATGGCTACACCTTC
v_gene: TRBV10-3; d_gene: -; j_gene: TRBJ2-4; abundance: -; CDR3aa: CAIGYSEGAKNIQYF; CDR3nt: TGTGCCATCGGCTATTCGGAGGGGGCCAAAAACATTCAGTACTTC
v_gene: TRBV9; d_gene: -; j_gene: TRBJ1-6; abundance: -; CDR3aa: CASSVGGLRSPLHF; CDR3nt: TGTGCCAGCAGCGTAGGGGGGTTGAGGTCACCCCTCCACTTT
v_gene: TRBV29-1; d_gene: TRBD1; j_gene: TRBJ1-2; abundance: -; CDR3aa: CSAYRGHGYTF; CDR3nt: TGCAGCGCCTACAGGGGGCATGGCTACACCTTC
v_gene: TRBV7-2; d_gene: -; j_gene: TRBJ1-3; abundance: -; CDR3aa: CASSLGGFSGNTIYF; CDR3nt: TGTGCCAGCAGCTTAGGGGGATTTTCTGGAAACACCATATATTTT
v_gene: TRBV29-1; d_gene: TRBD1; j_gene: TRBJ2-5; abundance: few; CDR3aa: CSVEGWDRGQETQYF; CDR3nt: TGCAGCGTTGAAGGATGGGACAGGGGACAAGAGACCCAGTACTTC
v_gene: TRBV19; d_gene: -; j_gene: TRBJ1-5; abundance: -; CDR3aa: CASRKGQNSNQPQHF; CDR3nt: TGTGCCAGTAGGAAAGGACAGAATAGCAATCAGCCCCAGCATTTT
v_gene: TRBV2; d_gene: -; j_gene: TRBJ1-1; abundance: -; CDR3aa: CASSENPNTEAFF; CDR3nt: TGTGCCAGCAGTGAAAATCCGAACACTGAAGCTTTCTTT
v_gene: TRBV10-3; d_gene: TRBD2; j_gene: TRBJ2-1; abundance: -; CDR3aa: CAISDYRTSGSYNEQFF; CDR3nt: TGTGCCATCAGTGACTACAGGACTAGCGGCTCCTACAATGAGCAGTTCTTC
v_gene: TRBV25-1; d_gene: TRBD1; j_gene: TRBJ2-7; abundance: -; CDR3aa: CASSDSGTGNPYEQYF; CDR3nt: TGTGCCAGCAGTGATTCCGGGACAGGGAACCCCTACGAGCAGTACTTC
v_gene: TRBV13; d_gene: TRBD1; j_gene: TRBJ1-6; abundance: -; CDR3aa: CASSTIRDRDSPLHF; CDR3nt: TGTGCCAGCAGCACGATCCGGGACAGGGATTCACCCCTCCACTTT
v_gene: TRBV28; d_gene: -; j_gene: TRBJ2-1; abundance: -; CDR3aa: CASTGSYNEQFF; CDR3nt: TGTGCCAGCACGGGGTCCTACAATGAGCAGTTCTTC
v_gene: TRBV6-5; d_gene: -; j_gene: TRBJ1-6; abundance: -; CDR3aa: CASSPVRDGSPLHF; CDR3nt: TGTGCCAGCAGCCCCGTCAGGGACGGTTCACCCCTCCACTTT
v_gene: TRBV5-6; d_gene: -; j_gene: TRBJ2-7; abundance: once; CDR3aa: CASSFRDTYEQYF; CDR3nt: TGTGCCAGCAGTTTCCGGGACACCTACGAGCAGTACTTC
v_gene: TRBV10-1; d_gene: -; j_gene: TRBJ2-3; abundance: -; CDR3aa: CASRDGSTDTQYF; CDR3nt: TGCGCCAGTCGGGACGGTAGCACAGATACGCAGTATTTT
v_gene: TRBV5-5; d_gene: TRBD1; j_gene: TRBJ2-7; abundance: few; CDR3aa: CASYPQGENYEQYF; CDR3nt: TGTGCCAGCTATCCTCAGGGGGAGAATTACGAGCAGTACTTC
v_gene: TRBV29-1; d_gene: TRBD1; j_gene: TRBJ2-3; abundance: -; CDR3aa: CSVDDRGSRDTQYF; CDR3nt: TGCAGCGTTGACGACAGGGGGTCGAGGGATACGCAGTATTTT
v_gene: TRBV27; d_gene: TRBD1; j_gene: TRBJ1-2; abundance: -; CDR3aa: CASSWTGGHYGYTF; CDR3nt: TGTGCCAGCTCTTGGACAGGCGGGCACTATGGCTACACCTTC
v_gene: TRBV10-3; d_gene: -; j_gene: TRBJ2-7; abundance: -; CDR3aa: CAIGYDTSHRYF; CDR3nt: TGTGCCATAGGCTATGACACCAGCCACCGCTACTTC
v_gene: TRBV15; d_gene: -; j_gene: TRBJ1-1; abundance: -; CDR3aa: CATSRVREGTEAFF; CDR3nt: TGTGCCACCAGCAGAGTCAGGGAGGGCACTGAAGCTTTCTTT
v_gene: TRBV30; d_gene: -; j_gene: TRBJ1-5; abundance: few; CDR3aa: CAWGTESNQPQHF; CDR3nt: TGTGCCTGGGGGACGGAGAGCAATCAGCCCCAGCATTTT
v_gene: TRBV13; d_gene: -; j_gene: TRBJ1-2; abundance: once; CDR3aa: CASSLAQGGKLAYGYTF; CDR3nt: TGTGCCAGCAGCTTAGCGCAGGGTGGCAAGCTGGCATATGGCTACACCTTC
v_gene: TRBV4-3; d_gene: -; j_gene: TRBJ2-7; abundance: once; CDR3aa: CASSPPQGYEQYF; CDR3nt: TGCGCCAGCAGCCCACCACAGGGCTACGAGCAGTACTTC